A selection of T cell receptor beta chains follows, all from one sample in a study of T cells after yellow fever vaccination. Via MiXCR, TCRdb re-called the 5' RACE reads, giving one row per CDR3 protein. The sample has about 430,000 distinct CDR3 sequences; under 20% are singletons. Sequenced here: PBMCs, sampled before the yellow fever booster vaccination. All receptors come from a young man who received the YFV17D yellow fever vaccine. Both conserved end residues are part of each CDR3. D genes are given only for firm matches. Part of the rows lack a size; the others show once, few, many or a class for expanded clones.

clone_size | j_call | d_call | v_call | cdr3_nt | cdr3_aa
few | TRBJ1-2 | - | TRBV20-1 | TGCAGTGACAGCCGATATGGCTACACCTTC | CSDSRYGYTF
- | TRBJ1-4 | - | TRBV12-3/TRBV12-4 | TGTGCCAGCAGTTTGGTCAGGGCGGGGGGAAAACTGTTTTTT | CASSLVRAGGKLFF
- | TRBJ2-5 | - | TRBV15 | TGTGCCACCAGCAGAGTTAGTTACAGACTCCAAGAGACCCAGTACTTC | CATSRVSYRLQETQYF
few | TRBJ1-2 | - | TRBV2 | TGTGCCACCTCATACGGGGGGTATGACACCTTC | CATSYGGYDTF
- | TRBJ2-7 | - | TRBV25-1 | TGTGCCAGCAGTGAATTATGGTTCTTGGGTCTCGGGACACATCAGAGCTCCTACGAGCAGTACTTC | CASSELWFLGLGTHQSSYEQYF
many | TRBJ2-3 | - | TRBV7-6 | TGTGCCAGCAGCTTAAGTCCCACTAGTCAAAGAGATACGCAGTATTTT | CASSLSPTSQRDTQYF
many | TRBJ2-2 | - | TRBV29-1 | TGCAGCGCCGGGGGCGGGGAGCACGGGGAGCTGTTTTTT | CSAGGGEHGELFF
many | TRBJ2-1 | TRBD1 | TRBV7-3 | TGTGCCAGCAGCTTGACAGGGGGCAATGAGCAGTTCTTC | CASSLTGGNEQFF
few | TRBJ1-1 | TRBD1 | TRBV15 | TGTGCCACCAGCAGAGATCGGGACAGGAACACTGAAGCTTTCTTT | CATSRDRDRNTEAFF
many | TRBJ1-1 | TRBD1 | TRBV4-1 | TGCGCCAGCAGCCAAGCAGGACAGGTCGTAGCTTTCTTT | CASSQAGQVVAFF
many | TRBJ1-2 | TRBD1 | TRBV29-1 | TGCAGCTCCGGGACAGGGGGCTATGGCTACACCTTC | CSSGTGGYGYTF
few | TRBJ1-1 | - | TRBV12-3/TRBV12-4 | TGTGCCAGCAGTCCCCCACAGGGATGGACTGAAGCTTTCTTT | CASSPPQGWTEAFF
- | TRBJ2-2 | - | TRBV5-1 | TGCGCCAGCACGGGGGTAGGGGACCCCGGGGAGCTGTTTTTT | CASTGVGDPGELFF
- | TRBJ2-1 | TRBD1 | TRBV18 | TGTGCCAGCTCGAGACAGGGGAACAATGAGCAGTTCTTC | CASSRQGNNEQFF
few | TRBJ1-2 | - | TRBV7-9 | TGTGCCAGCAGCTTCGCGGATGGAGGCTACACCTTC | CASSFADGGYTF
few | TRBJ2-3 | - | TRBV6-1 | TGTGCCAGCAGCCAGCGCCCGACAGACACAGATACGCAGTATTTT | CASSQRPTDTDTQYF
- | TRBJ1-1 | - | TRBV9 | TGTGCCAGCAGCGTAGAAGGTCACCCAGCAGGGGACACTGAAGCTTTCTTT | CASSVEGHPAGDTEAFF
many | TRBJ2-5 | - | TRBV20-1 | TGCAGTGCCACACGACTAGAGGGGACGGAGACCCAGTACTTC | CSATRLEGTETQYF
- | TRBJ1-1 | - | TRBV5-4 | TGTGCCAGCAGCCTAGGGGCCCCCGGCCATGGCACTGAAGCTGTCTTT | CASSLGAPGHGTEAVF
- | TRBJ2-5 | - | TRBV11-2 | TGTGCCAGCAGCTCCTGGGGGACCCAGCAGACCCAGTACTTC | CASSSWGTQQTQYF
- | TRBJ2-1 | - | TRBV24-1 | TGTGCCACCAGTGATTTGTCAGGGTATGAGCAGTTCTTC | CATSDLSGYEQFF
few | TRBJ2-7 | TRBD1 | TRBV18 | TGTGCCAGCTCACCAACGAGACAGGGGGCAAGGTACGAGCAGTACTTC | CASSPTRQGARYEQYF
few | TRBJ2-2 | - | TRBV4-3 | TGCGCCAGCAGCCAAGTCCCCCGGGCGGGGACACGAGACACCGGGGAGCTGTTTTTT | CASSQVPRAGTRDTGELFF
- | TRBJ2-2 | TRBD1 | TRBV12-3/TRBV12-4 | TGTGCCAGCCGACAGGGGCGGCCCGGGGAGCTGTTTTTT | CASRQGRPGELFF
- | TRBJ2-2 | - | TRBV27 | TGTGCCAGCAGTTTATCGACGGGGGGCCTCACCGGGGAGCTGTTTTTT | CASSLSTGGLTGELFF
- | TRBJ2-2 | - | TRBV3-1 | TGTGCCAGCAGCCAAGAACAGGGCACCGGGGAGCTGTTTTTT | CASSQEQGTGELFF
- | TRBJ1-1 | - | TRBV4-2 | TGTGCCAGCAGCCAAGATCGGGCGTCCGCTGAAGCTTTCTTT | CASSQDRASAEAFF
few | TRBJ2-3 | - | TRBV5-1 | TGCGCCAGCAGCCCGGGGGCAGGGTCCACAGATACGCAGTATTTT | CASSPGAGSTDTQYF
few | TRBJ2-5 | TRBD2 | TRBV28 | TGTGCCAGCAGTTCCCCAACTAGCGGGGGGGAAAACCAAGAGACCCAGTACTTC | CASSSPTSGGENQETQYF
- | TRBJ1-5 | - | TRBV6-6 | TGTGCCAGCAATAAGGGCAATCAGCCCCAGCATTTT | CASNKGNQPQHF
few | TRBJ1-1 | - | TRBV7-9 | TGTGCCAGCAGCCCAACCCCGGGTCCGATGGGTACTGAAGCTTTCTTT | CASSPTPGPMGTEAFF
few | TRBJ1-1 | - | TRBV6-2/TRBV6-3 | TGTGCCAGTCGAACAGTATCTTATACTGAAGCTTTCTTT | CASRTVSYTEAFF
few | TRBJ2-5 | - | TRBV12-5 | TGTGCTAGTGGAAGACAGGTTCACCAAGAGACCCAGTACTTC | CASGRQVHQETQYF
- | TRBJ1-6 | - | TRBV20-1 | TGCAGTGCTAGAGTGGGAGGGGGAGGGTCACCCCTCCACTTT | CSARVGGGGSPLHF
- | TRBJ2-1 | TRBD2 | TRBV7-2 | TGTGCCAGCAGCCAGAGCGGGGGGTCAGGTTCCTACAATGAGCAGTTCTTC | CASSQSGGSGSYNEQFF
few | TRBJ2-7 | - | TRBV7-2 | TGTGCCAGCAGCGTCAACGGGGGGCTGACCTCTATCGAGCAGTACTTC | CASSVNGGLTSIEQYF
- | TRBJ2-5 | TRBD1 | TRBV7-3 | TGTGCCAGCAGCCCCGGGACAGCAAAAGAGACCCAGTACTTC | CASSPGTAKETQYF
few | TRBJ2-7 | - | TRBV20-1 | TGCAGTGCTCCTCTCGACAGTTACGAGCAGTACTTC | CSAPLDSYEQYF
- | TRBJ2-6 | - | TRBV4-3 | TGCGCCAGCAGCCAAGATACCGGAACCGGGGCCAACGTCCTGACTTTC | CASSQDTGTGANVLTF
- | TRBJ2-5 | - | TRBV6-1 | TGTGCCTCTTGGGGGGAAGAGACCCAGTACTTC | CASWGEETQYF
few | TRBJ2-5 | TRBD2 | TRBV7-2 | TGTGCCAGCAGCTCGAGGGGCGGGGGATGGGAGACCCAGTACTTC | CASSSRGGGWETQYF
few | TRBJ1-3 | - | TRBV7-9 | TGTGCCAGCAGCTCCACTGACAGTGAAGTCGGCACCATATATTTT | CASSSTDSEVGTIYF
- | TRBJ2-4 | TRBD1 | TRBV7-9 | TGTGCCAGCAGCCCGACAGGGGGGATAGCCAAAAACATTCAGTACTTC | CASSPTGGIAKNIQYF
few | TRBJ2-5 | TRBD2 | TRBV7-9 | TGTGCCAGCAGCTTAGCCGGGACTAGGAAAGAGACCCAGTACTTC | CASSLAGTRKETQYF
- | TRBJ2-3 | - | TRBV10-3 | TGTGCCACCGGCTCGTTAGCGAGCACAGATACGCAGTATTTT | CATGSLASTDTQYF
- | TRBJ1-4 | - | TRBV9 | TGTGCCAGCAGCAAAGGTGAAAAACTGTTTTTT | CASSKGEKLFF
few | TRBJ2-5 | TRBD1 | TRBV14 | TGTGCCAGCAGCCAAGCGTTCGGGACAGGGGGCCCTGTGACCCAGTACTTC | CASSQAFGTGGPVTQYF
few | TRBJ1-6 | - | TRBV27 | TGTGCCAGCAGTTTAAGGGGAGGCTCCTATAATTCACCCCTCCACTTT | CASSLRGGSYNSPLHF
few | TRBJ2-3 | TRBD2 | TRBV7-2 | TGTGCCAGCAGTCCTAGCGGGGGAGGCACAGATACGCAGTATTTT | CASSPSGGGTDTQYF
- | TRBJ2-1 | - | TRBV7-5 | - | CISVPEGTSGANEQFF
few | TRBJ2-4 | - | TRBV7-9 | TGTGCCAGCAGCTTAGCGGCGAGGGGACAAAACATTCAGTACTTC | CASSLAARGQNIQYF
few | TRBJ2-2 | TRBD2 | TRBV29-1 | TGCAGCGTTGAAGATCGGGGGGAGTACACCGGGGAGCTGTTTTTT | CSVEDRGEYTGELFF
few | TRBJ1-5 | - | TRBV5-5 | TGTGCCAGCAGCCCGGACATGTATAGCAATCAGCCCCAGCATTTT | CASSPDMYSNQPQHF
few | TRBJ1-1 | - | TRBV5-5 | TGTGCCAGCAGCCCCAGCACAGGGAGGGCTGAAGCTTTCTTT | CASSPSTGRAEAFF
- | TRBJ2-1 | TRBD2 | TRBV20-1 | TGCAGTGCTAGGTCACTAGCGGGGGGGAGTTCCTACAATGAGCAGTTCTTC | CSARSLAGGSSYNEQFF
- | TRBJ2-1 | TRBD2 | TRBV2 | TGTGCCAGCAGTGTGTCGGGACTAGCAGTCGGGGATGAGCAGTTCTTC | CASSVSGLAVGDEQFF
- | TRBJ2-2 | - | TRBV5-5 | TGTGCCAGCAGCCCCGGACCTGGGGAGAGCGGGGAGCTGTTTTTT | CASSPGPGESGELFF
- | TRBJ2-1 | - | TRBV4-1 | TGCGCCAGCAGCTCTAATATCAATGAGCAGTTCTTC | CASSSNINEQFF